A selection of T cell receptor beta chains follows, all from one sample in a study of T cell repertoires in aging, cancer and after chemotherapy. One entry per CDR3 protein results from TCRdb running MiXCR on the multiplex PCR reads. The sample carries 15,000 to 20,000 distinct CDR3 sequences, 35% to 40% recorded once. Material: blood. The receptor source for this set is a human donor with a solid tumor. The CDR3 runs from the conserved cysteine through the conserved F or W.

j_call	v_call	cdr3_aa
TRBJ2-1	TRBV13	CASSSRPARVSSYGQFF
TRBJ1-5	TRBV12-3/TRBV12-4	CASSTGDSNQPQHF
TRBJ1-1	TRBV30	CAWSQKLSLSNTEAFF
TRBJ1-2	TRBV12-3/TRBV12-4	CASSPDRGHYGYTF
TRBJ2-3	TRBV7-2	CASSSRTSGSTDTQYF
TRBJ2-1	TRBV4-3	CASSQDTGAGLAGNNEQFF
TRBJ2-1	TRBV7-2	CASSAGGWDEQFF
TRBJ1-2	TRBV6-1	CASSEGDPYYGYTF
TRBJ2-2	TRBV5-4	CASSPYSAGELFF
TRBJ2-3	TRBV29-1	CSGHSLAGVGDTQYF
TRBJ1-2	TRBV7-2	CASSTQTGWANYGYTF
TRBJ2-7	TRBV6-6	CASRRLAGENEQYF
TRBJ2-5	TRBV6-5	CASSSSPRGETQYF
TRBJ2-1	TRBV19	CASSLGVGRLPNEQFF
TRBJ1-5	TRBV5-4	CASSSDPNKHQKKHF
TRBJ1-4	TRBV6-2/TRBV6-3	CASSGQGAGEKLFF
TRBJ1-4	TRBV19	CASTKAATGTNEKLFF
TRBJ1-3	TRBV27	CASSLSVGLGNTIYF
TRBJ1-1	TRBV21-1	CASSKARQGNTEAFF
TRBJ2-7	TRBV19	CASSLTSGIEQYF
TRBJ1-3	TRBV18	CASSPKTGSGNTIYF
TRBJ2-2	TRBV18	CASSSGVGTGELFF
TRBJ2-4	TRBV7-2	CASSFGAGVDIQYF
TRBJ2-1	TRBV24-1	CATGSEGPVSSYNEQFF
TRBJ2-7	TRBV6-6	CASSPRTEVGVQYF
TRBJ2-7	TRBV7-6	CASSLGETSYEQYF
TRBJ1-5	TRBV15	CATSTSRGWNQPQHF
TRBJ1-3	TRBV6-5	CASSPSFSGNTIYF
TRBJ1-3	TRBV29-1	CSVEDPSGIGNTIYF
TRBJ2-5	TRBV27	CASSLVAGARETQYF
TRBJ2-1	TRBV12-3/TRBV12-4	CASSGGGINEQFF
TRBJ2-3	TRBV24-1	CATKRGGSDTQYF
TRBJ2-7	TRBV5-1	CASSTDSGGYSYEQYF